The T cell receptor beta chain under discussion was sequenced for a study of blood T cells in healthy people across ages. This clonotype was observed a few times. Donors were healthy Caucasian individuals from Russia aged roughly 6 to 95. CDR1 and CDR2 (germline): SGHTA, FQGNSA. The V and J ends lost 5 bases and 0 bases respectively, with 13 bases between them. The CDR3 consists of 15 residues. Then a second PCR, running roughly 6 to 11 cycles, was carried out with a sample-barcoded 5' primer and a J-beta primer mix. TCRdb ran MiXCR on the 5' RACE reads and lists one entry per CDR3 protein. The data hold approximately 2,000,000 distinct CDR3 sequences, with about two fifths observed a single time.

The chain has TRBV7-2 and TRBJ1-2; a possible D gene is TRBD1 (6 bases). The receptor's source is a human donor in good health. Sequencing input: blood. The CDR3 is CASSQRTATNYGYTF. CDR3 DNA: TGTGCCAGCAGCCAAAGGACAGCCACTAACTATGGCTACACCTTC.